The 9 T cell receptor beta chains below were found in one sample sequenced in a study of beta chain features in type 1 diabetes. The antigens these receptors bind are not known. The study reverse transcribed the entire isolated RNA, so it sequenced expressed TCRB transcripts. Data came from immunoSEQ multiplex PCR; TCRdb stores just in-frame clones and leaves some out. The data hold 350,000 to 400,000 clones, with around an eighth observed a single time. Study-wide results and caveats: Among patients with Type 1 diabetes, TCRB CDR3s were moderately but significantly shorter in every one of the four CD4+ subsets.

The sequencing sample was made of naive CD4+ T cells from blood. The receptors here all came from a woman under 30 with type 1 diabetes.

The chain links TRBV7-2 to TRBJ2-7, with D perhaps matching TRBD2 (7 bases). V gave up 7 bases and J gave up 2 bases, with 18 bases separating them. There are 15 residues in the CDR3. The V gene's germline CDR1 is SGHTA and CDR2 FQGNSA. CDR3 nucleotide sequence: TGTGCCAGCAACGCCAGGGGAGGGTTCACCTACGAGCAGTACTTC. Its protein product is CASNARGGFTYEQYF.

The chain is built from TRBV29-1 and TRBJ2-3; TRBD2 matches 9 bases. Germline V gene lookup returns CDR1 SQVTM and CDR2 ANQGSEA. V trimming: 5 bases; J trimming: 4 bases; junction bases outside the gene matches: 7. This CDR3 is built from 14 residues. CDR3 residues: CSVWPGLAADTQYF. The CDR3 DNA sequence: TGCAGCGTTTGGCCGGGACTAGCCGCAGATACGCAGTATTTT.

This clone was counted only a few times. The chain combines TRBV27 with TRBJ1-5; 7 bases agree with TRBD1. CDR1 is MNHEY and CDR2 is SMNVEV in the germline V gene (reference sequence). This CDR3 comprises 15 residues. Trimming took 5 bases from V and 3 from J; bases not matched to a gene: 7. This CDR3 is CASSRIGGFNQPQHF. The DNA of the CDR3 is TGTGCCAGCAGTCGTATAGGGGGCTTCAATCAGCCCCAGCATTTT.

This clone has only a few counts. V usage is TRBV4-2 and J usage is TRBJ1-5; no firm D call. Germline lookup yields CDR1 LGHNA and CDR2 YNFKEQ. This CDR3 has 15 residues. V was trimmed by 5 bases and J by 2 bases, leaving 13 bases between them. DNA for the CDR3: TGTGCCAGCAGCTTATGGTCCGGGGGCAATCAGCCCCAGCATTTT. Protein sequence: CASSLWSGGNQPQHF.

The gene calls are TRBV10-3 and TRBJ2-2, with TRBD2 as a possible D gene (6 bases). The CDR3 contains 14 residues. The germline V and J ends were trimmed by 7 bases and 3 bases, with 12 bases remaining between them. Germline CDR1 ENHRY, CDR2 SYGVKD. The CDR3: CAIMGGRDTGELFF. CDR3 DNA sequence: TGTGCCATCATGGGGGGAAGGGACACCGGGGAGCTGTTTTTT.

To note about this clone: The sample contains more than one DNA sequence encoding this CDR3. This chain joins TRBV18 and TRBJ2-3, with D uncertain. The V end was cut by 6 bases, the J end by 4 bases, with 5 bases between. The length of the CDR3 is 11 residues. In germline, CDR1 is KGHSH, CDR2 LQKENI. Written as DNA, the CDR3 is TGTGCCAGCTCCCCTTCAGATACGCAGTATTTT. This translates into CASSPSDTQYF.

CDR3 in amino acids: CASSQGLGDQYF. The CDR3 DNA follows: TGTGCCAGCAGCCAGGGGCTTGGGGACCAGTACTTC. The chain uses TRBV4-2 and TRBJ2-5; D perhaps matches TRBD1 (5 bases). CDR1 is LGHNA and CDR2 is YNFKEQ in the germline V gene. The CDR3 totals 12 residues. V was clipped by 3 bases and J by 10 bases, with 12 bases between them.

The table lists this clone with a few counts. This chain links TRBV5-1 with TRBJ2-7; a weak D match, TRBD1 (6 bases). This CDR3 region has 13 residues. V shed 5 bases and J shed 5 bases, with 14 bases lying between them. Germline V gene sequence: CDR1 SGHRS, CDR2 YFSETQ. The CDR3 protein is CASRIADRDEQYF. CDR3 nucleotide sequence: TGCGCCAGCAGGATCGCGGACAGAGACGAGCAGTACTTC.

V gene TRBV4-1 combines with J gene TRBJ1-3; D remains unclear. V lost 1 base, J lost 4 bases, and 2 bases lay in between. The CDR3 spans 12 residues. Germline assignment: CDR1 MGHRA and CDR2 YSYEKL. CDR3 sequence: CASSQVGNTIYF. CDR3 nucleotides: TGCGCCAGCAGCCAAGTAGGAAACACCATATATTTT.